This TCR beta chain appears in the sequencing data of a study of a mutant IDH1 vaccine in newly diagnosed glioma. With respect to this clone: The antigen is not known.

CDR1 and CDR2 from the germline V gene are SGHRS and YFSETQ. The CDR3 runs to 15 residues. The ends lost 5 bases at V and 7 bases at J; junction bases unmatched: 7. Only in-frame clones appear in the TCRdb table, and some are missing; sequencing was by immunoSEQ multiplex PCR. The sample lists roughly 51,000 clones; approximately 86% were seen once. As for time point: week 5, during vaccination. A single vaccine dose contained 300 ug of mutant IDH1 20-mer peptide, and topical imiquimod was used with it. General study findings and limits: Pseudoprogression appears to have had no connection to changes in top peripheral T cell clonotypes.

The chain recombines TRBV5-1 with TRBJ2-2; 11 bases line up with TRBD1. The sequence derives from a woman under 30 with glioma. Some clones in this sample may be carry-over from other donors' samples. The input for sequencing was PBMCs, taken from a glioma patient whose treatment included an IDH1 peptide vaccine. CDR3 residues: CASSFGQGAYGELFF. The CDR3 coding sequence is TGCGCCAGCAGTTTTGGACAGGGGGCGTACGGGGAGCTGTTTTTT.